Following are 28 T cell receptor beta chains from one sample sequenced in a study of blood T cell repertoires in COVID-19. Measured with immunoSEQ multiplex PCR; TCRdb has only the in-frame clones, and not every one. The sample has tens of thousands of clones; 88% are singletons. Material: peripheral blood. Receptors originate from a human donor in a cohort sampled during active COVID-19.

J is TRBJ2-5 and V is TRBV21-1; the DNA was not compared with TRBD1, the D call given in the table. TRBV21-1 is noted as a pseudogene. The CDR3 contains 14 residues. The CDR3 loop is CASSKDRVQETQYF. The CDR3 DNA follows: TGTGCCAGCAGCAAGGACAGGGTGCAAGAGACCCAGTACTTC.

V usage is TRBV5-1 and J usage is TRBJ2-3; D is unclear. The V end lost 5 bases, the J end lost 2 bases, and 9 bases lay between the germline ends. CDR3 length equals 13 residues. CDR1 is SGHRS and CDR2 is YFSETQ in the germline V gene. The CDR3 spells CASRAIPTDTQYF. DNA for the CDR3: TGCGCCAGCAGGGCCATCCCCACAGATACGCAGTATTTT.

V gene TRBV30 combines with J gene TRBJ1-6; D not resolved. Germline loops: CDR1 GTSNPN, CDR2 SVGIG (reference sequence). V lost 0 bases and J lost 7, with 16 bases in between. CDR3 size: 16 residues. Here the CDR3 DNA reads TGTGCCTGGAGTGTACTTAAGGGCCGGGGAAATTCACCCCTCCACTTT. Encoded protein: CAWSVLKGRGNSPLHF.

The rearrangement uses TRBV4-2 and TRBJ2-4; TRBD2 matches at 9 bases. The V gene's germline CDR1 is LGHNA and CDR2 YNFKEQ. V was pared by 3 bases and J by 2 bases, with 8 bases of the junction left unmatched. CDR3 length: 17 residues. This CDR3 is CASSQTPGLASKNIQYF. The CDR3 nucleotides read TGTGCCAGCAGCCAGACGCCGGGACTAGCTTCCAAAAACATTCAGTACTTC.

The gene calls are TRBV5-1 and TRBJ2-4; D is possibly TRBD1 (6 bases). CDR3 length: 16 residues. The germline CDR1 and CDR2 sequences are SGHRS and YFSETQ. Trimming cost V 0 bases and J 0 bases, with 10 bases left between them. As DNA, the CDR3 is TGCGCCAGCAGCTTGGGCGAAGGGGGAGCCAAAAACATTCAGTACTTC. Translating it yields CASSLGEGGAKNIQYF.

This clone was detected once. The V and J genes are TRBV6-1 and TRBJ2-5; the D is unclear. Per the germline V gene, CDR1 is MNHNS and CDR2 is SASEGT. This CDR3 contains 14 residues. The V gene lost 2 bases and the J gene lost 4 bases, with 11 bases spanning the gap. CDR3 sequence (DNA): TGTGCCAGCAGTGAAATGGGCCTGGGAGAGACCCAGTACTTC. Its protein is CASSEMGLGETQYF.

A single count supports this clone. The chain combines TRBV29-1 with TRBJ2-5; perhaps TRBD2 as D (7 bases). With 7 bases removed from V and 5 bases from J, the gap between germline ends came to 20 bases. From germline, CDR1 is SQVTM and CDR2 ANQGSEA. The CDR3 runs to 14 residues. The CDR3 here is CSEGGAGKDETQYF. DNA of the CDR3: TGCAGCGAAGGGGGGGCGGGAAAGGATGAGACCCAGTACTTC.

This chain connects TRBV30 to TRBJ2-5, with 9 bases matching TRBD2. The V segment lost 0 bases and the J segment 4 bases; nucleotides outside the gene matches: 12. The germline gives CDR1 GTSNPN, CDR2 SVGIG (reference sequence). The CDR3 has 17 amino acids. This CDR3 is CAWSVYPTSGYRETQYF. In DNA, the CDR3 is TGTGCCTGGAGTGTCTACCCTACTAGCGGGTATCGAGAGACCCAGTACTTC.

The chain links TRBV28 to TRBJ1-2; possibly TRBD1 for D (5 bases). There are 14 residues in the CDR3. Per the germline V gene, CDR1 is MDHEN and CDR2 is SYDVKM. Trimming stripped 4 bases from V and 3 bases from J, with 12 bases between. The CDR3 region has the DNA TGTGCCAGCAGTTCGGGGGGGATCCACTATGGCTACACCTTC. Translation: CASSSGGIHYGYTF.

V is TRBV5-6 and J is TRBJ1-2, with 7 nucleotides matching TRBD1. V was pared by 1 base and J by 5 bases, with 5 bases of the junction left unmatched. Germline V gene data show CDR1 as SGHDT and CDR2 as YYEEEE. The CDR3 runs to 14 residues. The CDR3 nucleotides are TGTGCCAGCAGCTTGCCCGGGACAGCTTATGGCTACACCTTC. This translates into CASSLPGTAYGYTF.

The chain couples TRBV5-1 to TRBJ1-4; TRBD1 matches 8 bases. The CDR3 extends over 15 amino acids. With 3 bases clipped from V and 1 base from J, the junction kept 2 bases outside the gene matches. The germline V gene encodes CDR1 SGHRS and CDR2 YFSETQ. CDR3 sequence: CASSYTGGTNEKLFF. The CDR3 nucleotides read TGCGCCAGCAGCTATACAGGGGGAACTAATGAAAAACTGTTTTTT. Full variable domain (missing parts from reference TRBV5-1 and TRBJ1-4): KAGVTQTPRYLIKTRGQQVTLSCSPISGHRSVSWYQQTPGQGLQFLFEYFSETQRNKGNFPGRFSGRQFSNSRSEMNVSTLELGDSALYLCASSYTGGTNEKLFFGSGTQLSVL.

J is TRBJ1-2 and V is TRBV11-3; TRBD1 might be the D (6 bases). Between the trimmed V and J ends, which lost 4 bases and 6 bases, there was a span of 15 bases. The CDR3 contains 14 residues. The germline gives CDR1 SGHNT, CDR2 YENEEA. In DNA form, the CDR3 reads TGTGCCAGCAGCTCCACAGGGTCTGGGCATGGCTACACCTTC. Its protein is CASSSTGSGHGYTF.

V gene TRBV5-1 combines with J gene TRBJ1-1; 7 nucleotides agree with TRBD1. This CDR3 has 13 residues. The V and J ends lost 4 bases and 8 bases, in that order; junction bases with no gene match: 8. Germline CDR1 is SGHRS and CDR2 is YFSETQ. The CDR3 reads CASSLQTGPEAFF. Written as DNA, the CDR3 is TGCGCCAGCAGCCTGCAGACAGGGCCAGAAGCTTTCTTT.

The V and J genes are TRBV18 and TRBJ2-3; 13 bases line up with TRBD2. V gave up 3 bases and J gave up 5 bases; unmatched junction bases: 5. The germline gives CDR1 KGHSH, CDR2 LQKENI. This CDR3 is 16 amino acids long. Written as DNA, the CDR3 is TGTGCCAGCTCACCTGGACTAGCGGGAGAGTTAGATACGCAGTATTTT. Its translation is CASSPGLAGELDTQYF.

The V gene is TRBV28, the J gene TRBJ1-3; 7 bases agree with TRBD1. Germline-derived CDR1 and CDR2 are MDHEN and SYDVKM. This CDR3 is built from 16 residues. V shed 3 bases and J 4 bases; nucleotides not matched to a gene: 9. CDR3 sequence: CASSFHPGTAGNTIYF. The CDR3 bases are TGTGCCAGCAGTTTCCACCCCGGGACAGCCGGAAACACCATATATTTT.

The chain couples TRBV3-1 (or the pseudogene TRBV3-2) to TRBJ1-1; 8 nucleotides align to TRBD1. CDR3 length equals 13 residues. Germline-derived CDR1 and CDR2 are LGHDT and YNNKEL (reference sequence). The V segment lost 4 bases and the J segment 6 bases; nucleotides outside the gene matches: 4. CDR3 DNA: TGTGCCAGCAGCCGAGGACAGGGCTCTGAAGCTTTCTTT. It is translated as CASSRGQGSEAFF.

This rearrangement joins TRBV7-9 to TRBJ1-4; no definite D call. Trimming stripped 3 bases from V and 2 bases from J, with 7 bases between. The CDR3 covers 14 residues. CDR1 SEHNR and CDR2 FQNEAQ come from the germline V gene (reference sequence). DNA for the CDR3: TGTGCCAGCAGCTTGAGGGCTACTAATGAAAAACTGTTTTTT. Translated, it gives CASSLRATNEKLFF.

This clone appeared once. The chain combines TRBV6-5 with TRBJ2-7; 8 nucleotides line up with TRBD2. V shed 6 bases and J 0 bases; nucleotides not matched to a gene: 7. The CDR3 covers 15 residues. The V gene's germline CDR1 is MNHEY and CDR2 SVGAGI. Written as DNA, the CDR3 is TGTGCCAGCAGCCTGGGGGCGGGAGGCTCCTACGAGCAGTACGTC. Translating gives CASSLGAGGSYEQYV.

This chain uses TRBV7-8 with TRBJ2-1; 10 bases are shared with TRBD2. Unmatched junction bases numbered 10, after V lost 5 bases and J lost 3 bases. The germline V gene encodes CDR1 SGHVS and CDR2 FQNEAQ. The CDR3 loop spans 17 amino acids. The CDR3 nucleotides are TGTGCCAGCAGCCCAAGGGGGGCTAGCGGGAGCTACAATGAGCAGTTCTTC. It yields the protein CASSPRGASGSYNEQFF.

The V call is TRBV3-1 (or the pseudogene TRBV3-2), the J call TRBJ2-5, with 10 bases aligning to TRBD2. Trimming took 3 bases from V and 2 from J; bases not matched to a gene: 6. The CDR3 sequence is 16 residues long. Germline CDR1 reads LGHDT; CDR2 reads YNNKEL (reference sequence). The CDR3 spells CASSQPRTSGQETQYF. DNA of the CDR3: TGTGCCAGCAGCCAGCCGCGGACTAGCGGACAAGAGACCCAGTACTTC.

This sequence joins TRBV19 and TRBJ1-3, with D perhaps TRBD1 (6 bases). With 6 bases removed from V and 2 bases from J, the gap between germline ends came to 11 bases. CDR3 length equals 14 residues. Looked up from germline, CDR1 is LNHDA and CDR2 is SQIVND (reference sequence). The CDR3 sequence: CASREQGPGNTIYF. The DNA for the CDR3 is TGTGCCAGTAGAGAACAGGGCCCTGGAAACACCATATATTTT. Combining the CDR3 with reference TRBV19 and TRBJ1-3 gives the whole variable domain DGGITQSPKYLFRKEGQNVTLSCEQNLNHDAMYWYRQDPGQGLRLIYYSQIVNDFQKGDIAEGYSVSREKKESFPLTVTSAQKNPTAFYLCASREQGPGNTIYFGEGSWLTVV.

The rearrangement uses TRBV19 and TRBJ2-3; 9 positions match TRBD2. Germline V gives CDR1 LNHDA, CDR2 SQIVND (reference sequence). The CDR3 covers 15 residues. V was pared by 7 bases and J by 3 bases, with 8 bases of the junction left unmatched. This chain's CDR3 is CASISGSAITDTQYF. DNA of the CDR3: TGTGCCAGTATTAGCGGGAGCGCTATAACAGATACGCAGTATTTT.

This clone came up once. The CDR3 loop is CASSFGGSNYGYTF. In nucleotides, the CDR3 is TGTGCCAGCAGTTTCGGGGGGTCTAACTATGGCTACACCTTC. J is TRBJ1-2 and V is TRBV28; a possible D gene is TRBD1 (5 bases). Trimming shortened V by 3 bases and J by 0 bases, and 8 bases separated the two germline ends. Germline values: CDR1 MDHEN, CDR2 SYDVKM. The CDR3 is 14 residues long.

This clone was seen a handful of times. The V and J genes are TRBV27 and TRBJ1-2; TRBD1 might be the D (5 bases). In germline, CDR1 is MNHEY, CDR2 SMNVEV (reference sequence). The CDR3 covers 16 residues. V was shortened by 1 base and J by 4 bases, with 16 bases between the two germline ends. The CDR3 loop reads CASSLYPAGKTYGYTF. As DNA, the CDR3 is TGTGCCAGCAGTTTATACCCCGCAGGGAAAACCTATGGCTACACCTTC.

CDR3 region: CASSQRDRGISGANVLTF. The CDR3 coding sequence is TGTGCCAGCAGCCAAAGGGACAGGGGTATCTCTGGGGCCAACGTCCTGACTTTC. The chain recombines TRBV3-1 (or the pseudogene TRBV3-2) with TRBJ2-6, with 10 bases matching TRBD1. Germline CDR1 reads LGHDT; CDR2 reads YNNKEL (reference sequence). The CDR3 has 18 residues. The ends lost 2 bases at V and 0 bases at J; junction bases unmatched: 4.

This clone was recorded once. The V gene is TRBV29-1, the J gene TRBJ2-1, with 7 bases fitting TRBD1. Looked up from germline, CDR1 is SQVTM and CDR2 is ANQGSEA. V was pared by 1 base and J by 2 bases, with 8 bases of the junction left unmatched. The CDR3 has 16 amino acids. In nucleotides, the CDR3 is TGCAGCGTTGAAGGGTTTGAGGGGGCAGCCTACAATGAGCAGTTCTTC. It is translated as CSVEGFEGAAYNEQFF.

The rearrangement uses TRBV10-3 and TRBJ2-7; 9 bases agree with TRBD1. The trim removed 4 bases at V and 6 bases at J, leaving 1 base unmatched. The CDR3 contains 12 residues. Per germline, CDR1 ENHRY and CDR2 SYGVKD. DNA for the CDR3: TGTGCCATCAGTGTACAGGGGGCCGAGCAGTACTTC. Amino acid sequence: CAISVQGAEQYF.

V and J are TRBV5-5 and TRBJ1-1; 11 bases agree with TRBD1. CDR1 is SGHKS, CDR2 YYEKEE, per germline (reference sequence). The CDR3 has 15 residues. The V segment lost 3 bases and the J segment 4 bases; nucleotides outside the gene matches: 5. The CDR3: CASSWTGGAGTEAFF. The CDR3 coding sequence is TGTGCCAGCAGCTGGACAGGGGGCGCGGGCACTGAAGCTTTCTTT.